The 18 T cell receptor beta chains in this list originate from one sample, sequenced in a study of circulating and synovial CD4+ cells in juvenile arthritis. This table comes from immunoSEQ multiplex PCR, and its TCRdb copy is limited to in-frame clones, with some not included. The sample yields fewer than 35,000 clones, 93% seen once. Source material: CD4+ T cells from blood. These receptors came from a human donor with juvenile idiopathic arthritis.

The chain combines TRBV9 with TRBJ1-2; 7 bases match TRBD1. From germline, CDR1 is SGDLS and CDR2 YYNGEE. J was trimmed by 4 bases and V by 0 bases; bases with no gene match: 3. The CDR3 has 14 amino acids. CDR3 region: CASSVDGTVYGYTF. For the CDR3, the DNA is TGTGCCAGCAGCGTAGATGGGACAGTCTATGGCTACACCTTC. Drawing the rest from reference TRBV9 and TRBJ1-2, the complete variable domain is DSGVTQTPKHLITATGQRVTLRCSPRSGDLSVYWYQQSLDQGLQFLIQYYNGEERAKGNILERFSAQQFPDLHSELNLSSLELGDSALYFCASSVDGTVYGYTFGSGTRLTVV.

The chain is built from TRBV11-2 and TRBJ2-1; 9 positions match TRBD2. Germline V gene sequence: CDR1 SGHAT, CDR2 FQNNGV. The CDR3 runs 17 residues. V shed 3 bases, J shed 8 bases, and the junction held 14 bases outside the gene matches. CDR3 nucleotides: TGTGCCAGCAGCTTCCCCGGGGGTAGCGGGAGTGCGGATGAGCAGTTCTTC. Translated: CASSFPGGSGSADEQFF.

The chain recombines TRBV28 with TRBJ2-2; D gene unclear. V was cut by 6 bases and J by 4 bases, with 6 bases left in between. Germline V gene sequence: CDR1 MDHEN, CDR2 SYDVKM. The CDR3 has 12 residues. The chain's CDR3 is CASSAATGELFF. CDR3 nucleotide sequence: TGTGCCAGCAGCGCGGCCACCGGGGAGCTGTTTTTT. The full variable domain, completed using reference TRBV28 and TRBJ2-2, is DVKVTQSSRYLVKRTGEKVFLECVQDMDHENMFWYRQDPGLGLRLIYFSYDVKMKEKGDIPEGYSVSREKKERFSLILESASTNQTSMYLCASSAATGELFFGEGSRLTVL.

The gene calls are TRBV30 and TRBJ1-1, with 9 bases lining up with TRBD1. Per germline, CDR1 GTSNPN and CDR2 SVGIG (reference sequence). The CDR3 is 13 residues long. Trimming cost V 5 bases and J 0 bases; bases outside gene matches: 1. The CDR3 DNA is TGTGCCTGGGACAGGGGGATGAACACTGAAGCTTTCTTT. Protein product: CAWDRGMNTEAFF.

The CDR3 nucleotides read TGCGCCAGCAGCCCAGGACAGGGGTACTATGGCTACACCTTC. As protein: CASSPGQGYYGYTF. This chain joins TRBV5-1 and TRBJ1-2; TRBD1 matches at 9 bases. This CDR3 is built from 14 residues. Germline lookup yields CDR1 SGHRS and CDR2 YFSETQ. Trimming took 4 bases from V and 3 from J; bases not matched to a gene: 4.

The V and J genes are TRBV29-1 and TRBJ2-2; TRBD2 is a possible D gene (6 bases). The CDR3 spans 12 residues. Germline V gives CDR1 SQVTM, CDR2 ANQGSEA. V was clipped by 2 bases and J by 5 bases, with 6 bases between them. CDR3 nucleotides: TGCAGCGTTGAACGGGGGACCGGGGAGCTGTTTTTT. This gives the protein CSVERGTGELFF.

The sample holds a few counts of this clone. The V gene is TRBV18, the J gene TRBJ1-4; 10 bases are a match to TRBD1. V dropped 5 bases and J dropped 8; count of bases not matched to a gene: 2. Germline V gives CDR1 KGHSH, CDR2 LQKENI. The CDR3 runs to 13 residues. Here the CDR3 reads CASSGDRGEKLFF. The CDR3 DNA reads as TGTGCCAGCTCAGGGGACAGGGGCGAAAAACTGTTTTTT. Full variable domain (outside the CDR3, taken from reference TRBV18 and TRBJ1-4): NAGVMQNPRHLVRRRGQEARLRCSPMKGHSHVYWYRQLPEEGLKFMVYLQKENIIDESGMPKERFSAEFPKEGPSILRIQQVVRGDSAAYFCASSGDRGEKLFFGSGTQLSVL.

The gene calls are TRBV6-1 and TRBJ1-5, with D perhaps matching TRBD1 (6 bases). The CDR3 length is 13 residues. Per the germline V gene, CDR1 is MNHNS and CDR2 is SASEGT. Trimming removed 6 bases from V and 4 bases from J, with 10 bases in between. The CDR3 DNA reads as TGTGCCAGCAGCGCCGGGACAAATCAGCCCCAGCATTTT. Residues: CASSAGTNQPQHF.

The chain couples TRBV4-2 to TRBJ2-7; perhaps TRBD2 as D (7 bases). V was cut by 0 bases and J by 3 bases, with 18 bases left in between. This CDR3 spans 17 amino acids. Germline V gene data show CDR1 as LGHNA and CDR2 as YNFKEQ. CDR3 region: CASSQETGAGEVYEQYF. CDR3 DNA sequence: TGTGCCAGCAGCCAAGAAACGGGGGCGGGAGAGGTCTACGAGCAGTACTTC.

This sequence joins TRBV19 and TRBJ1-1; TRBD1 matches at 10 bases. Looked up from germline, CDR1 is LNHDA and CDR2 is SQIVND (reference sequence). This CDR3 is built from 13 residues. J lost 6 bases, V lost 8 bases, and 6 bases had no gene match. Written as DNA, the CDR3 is TGTGCCAGTGGACCGACAGGGGGCTCTGAAGCTTTCTTT. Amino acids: CASGPTGGSEAFF.

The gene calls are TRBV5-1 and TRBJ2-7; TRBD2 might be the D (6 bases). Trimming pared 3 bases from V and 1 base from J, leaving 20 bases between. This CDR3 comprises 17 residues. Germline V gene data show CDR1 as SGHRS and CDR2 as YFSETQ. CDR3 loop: CASSSSVGLGTSYEQYF. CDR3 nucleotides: TGCGCCAGCAGCTCCTCGGTCGGCCTAGGGACTTCCTACGAGCAGTACTTC.

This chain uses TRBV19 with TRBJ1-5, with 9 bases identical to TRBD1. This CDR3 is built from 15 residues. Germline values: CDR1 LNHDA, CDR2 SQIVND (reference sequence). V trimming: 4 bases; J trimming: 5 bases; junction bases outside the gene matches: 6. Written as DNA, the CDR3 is TGTGCCAGTAGTAGGACAGGGGTTAGGGATCAGCCCCAGCATTTT. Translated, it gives CASSRTGVRDQPQHF.

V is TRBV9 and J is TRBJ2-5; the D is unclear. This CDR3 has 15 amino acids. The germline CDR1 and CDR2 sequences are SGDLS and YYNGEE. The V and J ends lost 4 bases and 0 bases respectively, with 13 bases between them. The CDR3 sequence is CASSFSPRYQETQYF. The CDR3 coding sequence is TGTGCCAGCAGCTTTTCGCCGAGGTACCAAGAGACCCAGTACTTC.

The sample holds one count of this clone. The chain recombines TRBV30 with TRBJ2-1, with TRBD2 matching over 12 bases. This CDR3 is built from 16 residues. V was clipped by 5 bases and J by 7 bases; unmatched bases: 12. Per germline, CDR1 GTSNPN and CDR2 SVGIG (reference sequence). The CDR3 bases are TGTGCCTGGGCCCAGAGGCTAGCGGGAGGGCCTAATGAGCAGTTCTTC. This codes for CAWAQRLAGGPNEQFF.

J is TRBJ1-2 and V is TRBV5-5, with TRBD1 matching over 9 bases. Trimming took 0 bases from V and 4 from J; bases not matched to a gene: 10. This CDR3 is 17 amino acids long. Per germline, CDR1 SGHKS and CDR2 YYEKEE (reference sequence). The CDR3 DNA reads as TGTGCCAGCAGCTTGGGACAGGGGGGCGCCTCGATCTATGGCTACACCTTC. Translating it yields CASSLGQGGASIYGYTF.

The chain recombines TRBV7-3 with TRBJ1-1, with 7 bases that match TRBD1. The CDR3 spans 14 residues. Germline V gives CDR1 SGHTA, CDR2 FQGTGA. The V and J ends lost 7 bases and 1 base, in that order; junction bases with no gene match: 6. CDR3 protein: CASKQGSGNTEAFF. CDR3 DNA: TGTGCCAGCAAACAGGGGAGCGGGAACACTGAAGCTTTCTTT.

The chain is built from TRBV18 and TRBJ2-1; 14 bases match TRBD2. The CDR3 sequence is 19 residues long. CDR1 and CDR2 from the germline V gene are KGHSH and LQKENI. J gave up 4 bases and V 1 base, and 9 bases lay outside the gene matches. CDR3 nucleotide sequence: TGTGCCAGCTCACCACTCGTCCGTAGACTAGCGGGAGGGTACAATGAGCAGTTCTTC. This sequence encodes CASSPLVRRLAGGYNEQFF.

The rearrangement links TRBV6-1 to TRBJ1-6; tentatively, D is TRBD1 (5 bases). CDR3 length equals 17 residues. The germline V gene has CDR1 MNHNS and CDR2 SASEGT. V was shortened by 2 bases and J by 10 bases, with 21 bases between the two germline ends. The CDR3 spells CASSERTQGLVGSPLHF. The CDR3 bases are TGTGCCAGCAGTGAACGTACCCAGGGTTTGGTCGGGTCACCCCTCCACTTT.